This T cell receptor (beta chain) appears in the sequencing data of a study of shared T cell receptors in the human thymus. Only in-frame clones appear in the TCRdb table, and some are missing; sequencing was by immunoSEQ multiplex PCR. Of 720,000 or so clones listed, 70% to 90% are singletons. The germline V gene has CDR1 KGHSH and CDR2 LQKENI. J lost 0 bases, V lost 1 base, and 16 bases had no gene match. The CDR3 runs 20 residues. These data also featured in a second study, about human thymus T cells. According to that study: During corrective heart surgery, resections were taken, and the thymus tissue came from them. An apparent bias in V and J gene usage was seen in thymic and blood repertoires.

The sample comprised thymocytes. The chain carries TRBV18 and TRBJ1-1; TRBD1 matches 8 bases. This clonotype was sampled from a girl less than two years old with a congenital heart defect. The DNA for the CDR3 is TGTGCCAGCTCACCACAGGACAGGGAAGCAGCAGGTTCAATGAACACTGAAGCTTTCTTT. Translation: CASSPQDREAAGSMNTEAFF.